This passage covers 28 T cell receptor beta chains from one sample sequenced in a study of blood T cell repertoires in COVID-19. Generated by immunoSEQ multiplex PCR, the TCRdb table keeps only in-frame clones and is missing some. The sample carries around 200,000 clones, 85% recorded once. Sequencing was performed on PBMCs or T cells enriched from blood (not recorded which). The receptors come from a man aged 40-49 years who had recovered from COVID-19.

CDR3: CASSTGQGNQPQHF. CDR3 nucleotides: TGCGCCAGCAGCACCGGACAGGGCAATCAGCCCCAGCATTTT. The genes are TRBV5-1 and TRBJ1-5; 7 nucleotides line up with TRBD1. The CDR3 sequence is 14 residues long. Germline trimming cut 4 bases from V and 2 bases from J; bases unmatched to any gene: 3. Germline V lookup: CDR1 SGHRS, CDR2 YFSETQ.

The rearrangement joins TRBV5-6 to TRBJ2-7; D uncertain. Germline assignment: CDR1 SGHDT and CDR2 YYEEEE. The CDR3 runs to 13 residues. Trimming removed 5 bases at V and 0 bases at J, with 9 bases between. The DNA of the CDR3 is TGTGCCAGCAGGGAGACGGGCTCCTACGAGCAGTACTTC. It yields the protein CASRETGSYEQYF. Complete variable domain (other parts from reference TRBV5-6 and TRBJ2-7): DAGVTQSPTHLIKTRGQQVTLRCSPKSGHDTVSWYQQALGQGPQFIFQYYEEEERQRGNFPDRFSGHQFPNYSSELNVNALLLGDSALYLCASRETGSYEQYFGPGTRLTVT.

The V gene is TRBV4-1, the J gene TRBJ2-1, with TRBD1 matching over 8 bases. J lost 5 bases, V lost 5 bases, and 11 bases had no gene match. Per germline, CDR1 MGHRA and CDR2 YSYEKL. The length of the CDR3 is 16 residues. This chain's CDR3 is CASSFRRGRVDNEQFF. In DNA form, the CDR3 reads TGCGCCAGCAGCTTCCGCAGGGGGCGCGTGGACAATGAGCAGTTCTTC.

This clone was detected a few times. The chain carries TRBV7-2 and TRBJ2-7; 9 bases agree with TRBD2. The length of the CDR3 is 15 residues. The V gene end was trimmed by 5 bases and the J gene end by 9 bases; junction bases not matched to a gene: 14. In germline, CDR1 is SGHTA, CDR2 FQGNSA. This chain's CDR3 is CASSLSSGIGRWQYF. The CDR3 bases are TGTGCCAGCAGCCTCTCTAGCGGGATCGGGAGGTGGCAGTACTTC. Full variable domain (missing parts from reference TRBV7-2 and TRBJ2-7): GAGVSQSPSNKVTEKGKDVELRCDPISGHTALYWYRQSLGQGLEFLIYFQGNSAPDKSGLPSDRFSAERTGGSVSTLTIQRTQQEDSAVYLCASSLSSGIGRWQYFGPGTRLTVT.

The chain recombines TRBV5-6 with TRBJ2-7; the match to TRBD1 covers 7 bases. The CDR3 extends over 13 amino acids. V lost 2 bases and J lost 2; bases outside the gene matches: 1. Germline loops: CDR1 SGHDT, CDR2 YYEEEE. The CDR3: CASSLGGPYEQYF. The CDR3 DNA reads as TGTGCCAGCAGCTTAGGGGGCCCCTACGAGCAGTACTTC.

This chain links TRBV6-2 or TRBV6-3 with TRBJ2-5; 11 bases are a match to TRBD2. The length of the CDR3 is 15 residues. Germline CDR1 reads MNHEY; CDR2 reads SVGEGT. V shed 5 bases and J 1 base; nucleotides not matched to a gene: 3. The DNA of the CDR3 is TGTGCCAGCAGTCCCGGGACTAGCGGCCAAGAGACCCAGTACTTC. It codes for CASSPGTSGQETQYF.

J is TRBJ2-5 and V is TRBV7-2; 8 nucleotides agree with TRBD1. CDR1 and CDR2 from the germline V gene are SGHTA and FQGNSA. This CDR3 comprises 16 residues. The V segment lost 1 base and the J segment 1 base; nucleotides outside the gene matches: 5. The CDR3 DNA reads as TGTGCCAGCAGCTTAGGGGGGACAGGCTCCCAAGAGACCCAGTACTTC. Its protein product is CASSLGGTGSQETQYF.

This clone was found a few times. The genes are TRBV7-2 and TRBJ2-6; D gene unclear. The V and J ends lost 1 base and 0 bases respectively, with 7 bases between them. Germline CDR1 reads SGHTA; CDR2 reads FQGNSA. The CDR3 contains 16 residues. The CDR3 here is CASSLGTSSGANVLTF. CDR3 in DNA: TGTGCCAGCAGCTTAGGTACCAGCTCTGGGGCCAACGTCCTGACTTTC.

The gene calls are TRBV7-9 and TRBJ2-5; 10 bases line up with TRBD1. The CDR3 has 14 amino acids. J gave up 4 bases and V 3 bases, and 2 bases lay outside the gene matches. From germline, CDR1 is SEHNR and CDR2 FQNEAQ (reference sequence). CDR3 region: CASSLDRGLETQYF. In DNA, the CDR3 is TGTGCCAGCAGCTTGGACAGGGGGTTAGAGACCCAGTACTTC.

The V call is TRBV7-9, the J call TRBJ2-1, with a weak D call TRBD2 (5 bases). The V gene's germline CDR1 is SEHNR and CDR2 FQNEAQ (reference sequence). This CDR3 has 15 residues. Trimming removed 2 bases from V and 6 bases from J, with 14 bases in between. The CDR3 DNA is TGTGCCAGCAGCTTACGTCCCCCCGAGGGCAATGAGCAGTTCTTC. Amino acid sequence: CASSLRPPEGNEQFF.

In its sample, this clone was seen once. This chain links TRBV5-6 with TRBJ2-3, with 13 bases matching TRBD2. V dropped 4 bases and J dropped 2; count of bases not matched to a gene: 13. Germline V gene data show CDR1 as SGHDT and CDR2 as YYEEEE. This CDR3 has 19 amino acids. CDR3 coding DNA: TGTGCCAGCAGCGAACCTAGGGGGACTAGCGGGACTATCACAGATACGCAGTATTTT. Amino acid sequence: CASSEPRGTSGTITDTQYF.

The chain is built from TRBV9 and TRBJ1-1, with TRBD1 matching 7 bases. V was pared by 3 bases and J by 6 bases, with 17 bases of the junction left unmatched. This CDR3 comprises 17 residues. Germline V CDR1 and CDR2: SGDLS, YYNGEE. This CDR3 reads CASSAGRGDRVYPEAFF. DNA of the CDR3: TGTGCCAGCAGCGCCGGGAGGGGCGACAGGGTATATCCTGAAGCTTTCTTT.

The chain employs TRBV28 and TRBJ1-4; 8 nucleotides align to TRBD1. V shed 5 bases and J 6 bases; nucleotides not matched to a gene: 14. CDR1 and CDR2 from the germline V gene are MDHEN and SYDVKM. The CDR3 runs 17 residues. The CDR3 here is CASSNRGFWDSDEKLFF. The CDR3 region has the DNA TGTGCCAGCAGTAACAGGGGGTTCTGGGACTCTGATGAAAAACTGTTTTTT.

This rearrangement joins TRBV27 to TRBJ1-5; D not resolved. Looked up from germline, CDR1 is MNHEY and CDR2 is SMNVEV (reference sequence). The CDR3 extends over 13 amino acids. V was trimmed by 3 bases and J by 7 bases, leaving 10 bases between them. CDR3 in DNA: TGTGCCAGCAGTTTCGACATCTCCCAGCCCCAGCATTTT. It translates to CASSFDISQPQHF.

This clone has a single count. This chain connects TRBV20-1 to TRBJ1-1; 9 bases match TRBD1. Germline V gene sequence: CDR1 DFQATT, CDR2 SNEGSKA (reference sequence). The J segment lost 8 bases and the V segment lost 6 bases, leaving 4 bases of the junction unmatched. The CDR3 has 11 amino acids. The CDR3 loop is CSAGQGAEAFF. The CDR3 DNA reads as TGCAGTGCGGGACAGGGCGCAGAAGCTTTCTTT.

CDR3 loop: CASHSGLNTEAFF. DNA for the CDR3: TGTGCCAGCCACAGTGGTCTTAACACTGAAGCTTTCTTT. The gene calls are TRBV19 and TRBJ1-1; D unclear. Germline CDR1 and CDR2: LNHDA and SQIVND (reference sequence). Deletions cut 9 bases from V and 2 bases from J, with 13 bases between. The CDR3 length is 13 residues.

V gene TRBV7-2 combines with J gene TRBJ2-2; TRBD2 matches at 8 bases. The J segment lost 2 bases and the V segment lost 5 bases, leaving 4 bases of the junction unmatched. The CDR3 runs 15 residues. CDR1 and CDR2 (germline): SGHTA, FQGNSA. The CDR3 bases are TGTGCCAGCAGCAGAAGCGGGGGCAACACCGGGGAGCTGTTTTTT. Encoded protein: CASSRSGGNTGELFF.

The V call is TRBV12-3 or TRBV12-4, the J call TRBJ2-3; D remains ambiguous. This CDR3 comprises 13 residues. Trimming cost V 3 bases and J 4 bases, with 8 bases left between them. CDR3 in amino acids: CASSLGRADTQYF. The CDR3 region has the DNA TGTGCCAGCAGTTTGGGTCGGGCAGATACGCAGTATTTT.

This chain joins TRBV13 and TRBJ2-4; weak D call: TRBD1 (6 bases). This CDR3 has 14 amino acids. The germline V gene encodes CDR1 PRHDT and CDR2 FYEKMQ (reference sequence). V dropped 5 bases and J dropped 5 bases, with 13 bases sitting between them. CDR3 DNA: TGTGCCAGCAGCCAATACAGGGACCAAAACATTCAGTACTTC. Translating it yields CASSQYRDQNIQYF.

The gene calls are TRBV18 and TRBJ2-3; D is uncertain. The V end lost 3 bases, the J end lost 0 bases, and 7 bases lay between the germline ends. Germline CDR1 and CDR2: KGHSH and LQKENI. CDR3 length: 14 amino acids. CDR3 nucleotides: TGTGCCAGCTCACCCAAACAAAGCACAGATACGCAGTATTTT. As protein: CASSPKQSTDTQYF.

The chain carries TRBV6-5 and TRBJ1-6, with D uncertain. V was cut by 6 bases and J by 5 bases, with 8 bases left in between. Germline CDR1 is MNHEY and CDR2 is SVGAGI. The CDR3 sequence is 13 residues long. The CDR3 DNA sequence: TGTGCCAGCAGCCCAGGCGATAATTCACCCCTCCACTTT. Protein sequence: CASSPGDNSPLHF.

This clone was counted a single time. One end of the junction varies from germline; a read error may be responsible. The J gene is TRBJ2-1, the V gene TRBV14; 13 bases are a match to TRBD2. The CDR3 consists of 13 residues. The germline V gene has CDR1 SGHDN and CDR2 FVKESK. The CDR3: CASSLAGLAGRVF. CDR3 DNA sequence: TGTGCCAGCAGCCTCGCGGGACTAGCGGGAAGAGTCTTC. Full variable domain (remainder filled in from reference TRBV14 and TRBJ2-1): EAGVTQFPSHSVIEKGQTVTLRCDPISGHDNLYWYRRVMGKEIKFLLHFVKESKQDESGMPNNRFLAERTGGTYSTLKVQPAELEDSGVYFCASSLAGLAGRVFGPGTRLTVL.

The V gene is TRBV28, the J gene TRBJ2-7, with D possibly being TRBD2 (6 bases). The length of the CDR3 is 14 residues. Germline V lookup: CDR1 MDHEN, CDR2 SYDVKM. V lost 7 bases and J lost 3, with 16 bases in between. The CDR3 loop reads CASIPTGVGYEQYF. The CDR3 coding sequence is TGTGCCAGCATCCCAACGGGGGTGGGCTACGAGCAGTACTTC.

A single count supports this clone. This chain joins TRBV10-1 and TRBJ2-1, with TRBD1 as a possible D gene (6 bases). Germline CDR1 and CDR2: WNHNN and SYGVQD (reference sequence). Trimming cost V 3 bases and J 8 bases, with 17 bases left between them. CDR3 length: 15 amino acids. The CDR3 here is CASSEQGSSFDEQFF. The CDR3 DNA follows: TGCGCCAGCAGTGAACAGGGTAGCTCATTCGATGAGCAGTTCTTC.

CDR3 region: CASRGQGNEQFF. CDR3 coding DNA: TGTGCCAGCAGGGGACAGGGGAATGAGCAGTTCTTC. This chain joins TRBV12-3 or TRBV12-4 and TRBJ2-1, with 10 bases identical to TRBD1. CDR3 size: 12 residues. V shed 6 bases, J shed 7 bases, and the junction held 0 bases outside the gene matches.

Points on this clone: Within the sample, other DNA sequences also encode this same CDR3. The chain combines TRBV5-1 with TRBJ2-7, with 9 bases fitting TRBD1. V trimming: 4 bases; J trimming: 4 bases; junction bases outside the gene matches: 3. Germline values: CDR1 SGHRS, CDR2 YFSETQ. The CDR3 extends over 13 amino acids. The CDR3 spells CASSLDRGYEQYF. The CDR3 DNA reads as TGCGCCAGCAGCCTAGACAGGGGGTACGAGCAGTACTTC.

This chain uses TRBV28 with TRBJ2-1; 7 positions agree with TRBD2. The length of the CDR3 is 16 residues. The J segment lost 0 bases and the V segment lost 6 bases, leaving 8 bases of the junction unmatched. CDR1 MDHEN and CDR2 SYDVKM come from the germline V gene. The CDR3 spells CASRYLAVSSYNEQFF. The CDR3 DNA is TGTGCCAGCAGGTACCTAGCGGTCAGCTCCTACAATGAGCAGTTCTTC.

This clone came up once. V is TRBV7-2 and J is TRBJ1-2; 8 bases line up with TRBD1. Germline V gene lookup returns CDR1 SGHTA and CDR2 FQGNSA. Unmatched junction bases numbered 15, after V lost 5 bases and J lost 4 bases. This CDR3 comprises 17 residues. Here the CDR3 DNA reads TGTGCCAGCAGCCCAAGCAACCGGGACAGGTATACCTATGGCTACACCTTC. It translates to CASSPSNRDRYTYGYTF. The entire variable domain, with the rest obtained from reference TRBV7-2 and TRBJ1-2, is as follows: GAGVSQSPSNKVTEKGKDVELRCDPISGHTALYWYRQSLGQGLEFLIYFQGNSAPDKSGLPSDRFSAERTGGSVSTLTIQRTQQEDSAVYLCASSPSNRDRYTYGYTFGSGTRLTVV.